The 19 T cell receptor beta chains reported below all come from one sample, sequenced in a study of blood T cell repertoires in COVID-19. Here immunoSEQ multiplex PCR was the method, and the copy in TCRdb shows in-frame clones only, minus some. Altogether under 55,000 clones are present, about 90% being singletons, with the ten largest covering over 2%. The sequencing sample was made of peripheral blood. The receptor source for this set is a human donor in a cohort sampled during active COVID-19.

A single count supports this clone. The rearrangement joins TRBV5-6 to TRBJ1-2; TRBD1 matches at 10 bases. This CDR3 has 15 amino acids. Trimming at V came to 4 bases and at J to 2 bases, leaving 5 bases not matched to a gene. Germline V CDR1 and CDR2: SGHDT, YYEEEE. CDR3 region: CASSTDRGRNYGYTF. For the CDR3, the DNA is TGTGCCAGCAGCACTGACAGGGGGCGCAACTATGGCTACACCTTC.

The chain combines TRBV3-1 (or the pseudogene TRBV3-2) with TRBJ2-7; possible D gene TRBD2, 5 bases. The V gene's germline CDR1 is LGHDT and CDR2 YNNKEL (reference sequence). The CDR3 runs to 14 residues. Trimming stripped 1 base from V and 9 bases from J, with 16 bases between. The CDR3 sequence is CASSQVASGIGQYF. CDR3 in DNA: TGTGCCAGCAGCCAAGTGGCGTCGGGGATCGGGCAGTACTTC.

This rearrangement joins TRBV6-5 to TRBJ2-5, with D perhaps matching TRBD1 (7 bases). The germline CDR1 and CDR2 sequences are MNHEY and SVGAGI. This CDR3 contains 15 residues. With 7 bases removed from V and 1 base from J, the gap between germline ends came to 16 bases. The CDR3 region has the DNA TGTGCCAGCAACCACGGGGGACAGCTCCAAGAGACCCAGTACTTC. As protein: CASNHGGQLQETQYF.

This chain links TRBV6-6 with TRBJ1-6; TRBD1 matches 8 bases. This CDR3 comprises 16 residues. The germline gives CDR1 MNHNY, CDR2 SVGAGI (reference sequence). Trimming removed 2 bases from V and 3 bases from J; junction bases left unmatched: 3. The CDR3 DNA reads as TGTGCCAGCAGTTACAGAGGACAGGGCTATAATTCACCCCTCCACTTT. Protein sequence: CASSYRGQGYNSPLHF.

The chain joins TRBV19 to TRBJ1-3; D uncertain. V lost 7 bases to trimming and J lost 2 bases, with 9 bases between them. The CDR3 covers 13 residues. The germline gives CDR1 LNHDA, CDR2 SQIVND (reference sequence). The CDR3, as DNA: TGTGCCAGTATTCTCCGGGCTGGAAACACCATATATTTT. This encodes CASILRAGNTIYF. The full variable domain, rest sourced from reference TRBV19 and TRBJ1-3, is DGGITQSPKYLFRKEGQNVTLSCEQNLNHDAMYWYRQDPGQGLRLIYYSQIVNDFQKGDIAEGYSVSREKKESFPLTVTSAQKNPTAFYLCASILRAGNTIYFGEGSWLTVV.

CDR3 protein: CASSQEGQGANEQYF. CDR3 in DNA: TGTGCCAGCAGCCAAGAAGGACAGGGGGCTAACGAGCAGTACTTC. The chain couples TRBV4-2 to TRBJ2-7; 11 bases line up with TRBD1. The CDR3 is 15 amino acids. J lost 5 bases, V lost 0 bases, and 3 bases had no gene match. Germline-derived CDR1 and CDR2 are LGHNA and YNFKEQ.

The V and J genes are TRBV12-3 or TRBV12-4 and TRBJ1-2; D not resolved. The CDR3 is 13 residues long. The germline V and J ends were trimmed by 3 bases and 5 bases, with 10 bases remaining between them. The CDR3, as DNA: TGTGCCAGCAGTTTGGGTACCGGGTATGGCTACACCTTC. This codes for CASSLGTGYGYTF.

The gene calls are TRBV7-8 and TRBJ2-5; 7 positions agree with TRBD1. V lost 5 bases and J lost 5; bases outside the gene matches: 8. Germline V gene lookup returns CDR1 SGHVS and CDR2 FQNEAQ. The CDR3 spans 14 residues. CDR3 nucleotide sequence: TGTGCCAGCAGCACAAGACAGGGCGGGGAGACCCAGTACTTC. Amino acid sequence: CASSTRQGGETQYF.

The J gene is TRBJ2-5, the V gene TRBV27; no firm D call. This CDR3 spans 13 amino acids. Trimming left V 2 bases short and J 0 bases short, with 4 bases between. The germline gives CDR1 MNHEY, CDR2 SMNVEV (reference sequence). The CDR3 DNA reads as TGTGCCAGCAGTTTACGGTACCAAGAGACCCAGTACTTC. Translated, it gives CASSLRYQETQYF.

The V call is TRBV4-3, the J call TRBJ2-3, with D perhaps TRBD2 (6 bases). The CDR3 covers 17 residues. Germline V gene lookup returns CDR1 LGHNA and CDR2 YSLEER. Trimming removed 3 bases from V and 0 bases from J, with 16 bases in between. This CDR3 reads CASSQKMGGLSTDTQYF. For the CDR3, the DNA is TGCGCCAGCAGCCAGAAAATGGGGGGACTCAGCACAGATACGCAGTATTTT.

This clone was observed a single time. V usage is TRBV11-1 and J usage is TRBJ1-2, with TRBD1 as a possible D gene (5 bases). The V gene's germline CDR1 is SGHAT and CDR2 FQDESV (reference sequence). This CDR3 is built from 15 residues. V dropped 1 base and J dropped 4 bases, with 13 bases sitting between them. The chain's CDR3 is CASSLGTPRSYGYTF. For the CDR3, the DNA is TGTGCCAGCAGCTTAGGGACACCGCGGAGCTATGGCTACACCTTC. The full variable domain, with the rest looked up from reference TRBV11-1 and TRBJ1-2, is EAEVAQSPRYKITEKSQAVAFWCDPISGHATLYWYRQILGQGPELLVQFQDESVVDDSQLPKDRFSAERLKGVDSTLKIQPAELGDSAMYLCASSLGTPRSYGYTFGSGTRLTVV.

In its sample, this clone was seen once. The CDR3 loop reads CSVERGNTIYF. CDR3 coding DNA: TGCAGCGTTGAACGGGGAAACACCATATATTTT. This rearrangement joins TRBV29-1 to TRBJ1-3; D remains ambiguous. V was shortened by 2 bases and J by 4 bases, with 3 bases between the two germline ends. The CDR3 contains 11 residues. Germline CDR1 SQVTM, CDR2 ANQGSEA.

This clone was seen only a few times. The rearrangement links TRBV19 to TRBJ1-5; D perhaps matches TRBD1 (5 bases). The CDR3 extends over 14 amino acids. Between the trimmed V and J ends, which lost 2 bases and 5 bases, there was a span of 10 bases. Germline CDR1 is LNHDA and CDR2 is SQIVND (reference sequence). The CDR3 is CASSIQGVDQPQHF. CDR3 coding DNA: TGTGCCAGTAGTATACAAGGGGTGGATCAGCCCCAGCATTTT.

The chain joins TRBV5-1 to TRBJ2-2, with 8 bases aligning to TRBD1. The germline V gene has CDR1 SGHRS and CDR2 YFSETQ. The length of the CDR3 is 17 residues. With V trimmed by 0 bases and J by 1 base, 5 bases remained unmatched. CDR3 sequence reads: CASSLATGAMNTGELFF. CDR3 bases: TGCGCCAGCAGCTTGGCGACAGGGGCTATGAACACCGGGGAGCTGTTTTTT.

This clone was seen only a few times. The rearrangement uses TRBV7-6 and TRBJ1-5; weak D call: TRBD1 (5 bases). Germline values: CDR1 SGHVS, CDR2 FNYEAQ. V shed 5 bases and J shed 0 bases, with 11 bases lying between them. The CDR3 is 15 residues long. The CDR3 nucleotides read TGTGCCAGCAGCCCGACAGATAATAGCAATCAGCCCCAGCATTTT. Amino acid sequence: CASSPTDNSNQPQHF.

The CDR3 DNA reads as TGTGCCAGCACCATACAGATCCAAGAGACCCAGTACTTC. It translates to CASTIQIQETQYF. The chain combines TRBV7-8 with TRBJ2-5; the D is unclear. Trimming cost V 7 bases and J 1 base, with 10 bases left between them. Germline V CDR1 and CDR2: SGHVS, FQNEAQ. The CDR3 loop spans 13 amino acids.

This clone was recorded only once. This chain's CDR3 is CASVGTGTQETQYF. The DNA of the CDR3 is TGTGCCAGCGTTGGGACAGGGACGCAAGAGACCCAGTACTTC. This chain joins TRBV28 and TRBJ2-5, with TRBD1 matching 9 bases. Trimming took 8 bases from V and 2 from J; bases not matched to a gene: 6. Germline V lookup: CDR1 MDHEN, CDR2 SYDVKM. The CDR3 sequence is 14 residues long.

V usage is TRBV12-3 or TRBV12-4 and J usage is TRBJ2-7; TRBD2 matches at 7 bases. The CDR3 consists of 13 residues. The V segment lost 4 bases and the J segment 6 bases; nucleotides outside the gene matches: 6. The CDR3 DNA follows: TGTGCCAGCAGTTCCCGGGAGGCGAGCGAGCAGTACTTC. This gives the protein CASSSREASEQYF.

The J gene is TRBJ1-2, the V gene TRBV7-2; the D gene is possibly TRBD1 (5 bases). The V end lost 8 bases, the J end lost 2 bases, and 12 bases lay between the germline ends. CDR1 and CDR2 (germline): SGHTA, FQGNSA. This CDR3 comprises 13 residues. CDR3 in DNA: TGTGCCAGCTGCGACAGACCAAACTATGGCTACACCTTC. Protein: CASCDRPNYGYTF.